This record concerns one T cell receptor beta chain sequence. There is no known antigen for this receptor. The cohort was made up of 500 to 850 healthy bone marrow donors. At the time of sampling, every cohort member was nominally healthy, though immune exposures that went unrecorded were likely present. The donor tested CMV seronegative and was one of the 352 seronegative cohort members. Every donor gave a peripheral blood sample, and the peripheral blood mononuclear cells from that sample were used for TCR beta sequencing. Genomic DNA extraction from the blood cell samples was performed with the Qiagen DNeasy Blood Extraction Kit. This sample was included in a study of cytomegalovirus exposure and HLA in healthy donors (dated by TCRdb to about 2017). A note on the overall study: An earlier analysis of approximately 600 of the donors reported 250 to 350 Gb of sequence data and roughly 110 million unique TCR beta sequences from 150 million to 200 million T cells. An early release covering roughly 580 HLA-typed donors comprised approximately 300 gigabases of sequencing data and around 86 million unique TCR sequences. Of the roughly 430 genotyped donors, roughly 85% fell in the genetic ancestry cluster associated with self-reported Caucasian donors. The study was designed to test whether signatures of past pathogen exposure could be identified by cataloging public T cell receptors. Using immunosequencing, the study profiled T cell repertoires from 640 or so subjects and related those repertoires to cytomegalovirus serostatus. In addition to the first cohort of approximately 650 subjects, a separate validation cohort of over 90 different subjects was used. High-throughput TCR immunosequencing, statistical association of individual TCRs with disease status, and machine learning were combined to predict cytomegalovirus infection status. In a later analysis, previously published TCR beta repertoires from 666 donors were re-analyzed and high-resolution HLA genotyping was added so that TCR occurrence patterns could be studied. In the later analysis, no new phenotypic data were used to find candidate immune exposures; instead, reliance was placed on TCR beta sequences and their occurrence across donors. To decide whether each TCR beta V gene segment behaved as functional or pseudogenic, an earlier analysis of fewer than 750 of the donors relied on high-throughput TCR beta sequencing. Donor age, sex, ethnicity and CMV serostatus were collected together with the repertoire data. Genome-wide SNP genotypes for about 60% of the roughly 670 donors were used in a later genetic analysis, which treated that subset as a discovery cohort. All discovery cohort repertoires had been generated using a single sequencing platform. Both class I and class II loci were covered by HLA typing, at four-digit resolution. The number of donors typed differed by locus, with roughly 629-640 for A, B, C, DRB1 and DQB1, over 500 for DQA1, about 610 for DPA1, and 450 to 480 for DPB1. A few DR-DQ haplotypes were treated as single units for association and clustering because of strong linkage in the cohort. Among 398 genotyped donors of the cohort, an average of about 240,000 unique TCR beta nucleotide sequences were sequenced per donor, around 20% of them non-productive.

Libraries came from the immunoSEQ multiplex PCR assay. The multiplex PCR relied on a mix of 60 forward primers for TCR Vbeta segments and 13 reverse primers for TCR Jbeta segments. Amplification of the CDR3 region of rearranged TCR beta genes was performed with a multiplex PCR assay on genomic DNA. The amplified TCR beta libraries were sequenced on the Illumina HiSeq System as 87-base-pair reads. The study's own analysis went as follows. A later analysis counted some 80 million unique TCR beta chains across the roughly 700 repertoires, and roughly 9.9 million of these chains were shared by at least two donors. To remove PCR and sequencing errors, raw reads were error-corrected and collapsed into unique sequences using a nearest-neighbor algorithm that merged closely related sequences. V, D and J gene segments were assigned by aligning CDR3 sequences to IMGT reference sequences. Each retained sequence needed at least a six-nucleotide match to both a V gene segment and a J gene segment. Rearrangements were classified as productive when the CDR3 lacked stop codons and remained in frame with V and J, and all other rearrangements were classified as non-productive. Following IMGT convention, CDR3 was defined as the stretch from the second conserved V-encoded cysteine to the conserved J-encoded phenylalanine. The earlier analysis of fewer than 750 of the donors excluded sequences that lacked an unambiguous match to a single V gene segment. An earlier analysis of about 590 of the donors classified V segments as functional when productive rearrangements were above 56.7% and as segregating when the standard deviation between donors was above 5%. To diagnose cytomegalovirus status from the catalog of TCR beta chain sequences, a statistical classification framework was built. A later analysis assigned V and J genes by comparing TCR nucleotide sequences with IMGT/GENE-DB human TR gene sequences. Using the TCRdist pipeline, a later analysis assigned CDR3 sequences along with most-parsimonious VDJ recombination scenarios. In a later analysis, each TCR beta chain was defined by its CDR3 amino acid sequence together with its V-gene family, and reads lacking a unique V-gene family were excluded. In a later analysis, a few hundred highly shared, low-generation-probability nucleotide sequences were removed to address suspected cross-contamination and a sequencing artifact. A later analysis calculated a clonal expansion index for each public chain from normalized within-repertoire ranks of inferred template counts. In a later analysis, generation probabilities were computed using a VDJ recombination model fitted to out-of-frame rearrangements, and the results were checked against IGoR. In a later analysis, hypergeometric tests were used to score TCR-TCR, TCR-HLA and TCR-CMV co-occurrence, with a repertoire-size bias correction applied to TCR pairs. False discovery rates were estimated in a later analysis by permuting HLA or CMV assignments 20 times. In a later analysis, co-occurring TCRs were grouped using DBSCAN, with TCRdist sequence similarity added in when clustering inside HLA-allele-positive subsets. Repertoires with fewer than 30,000 or more than 120,000 public chains, plus five repertoires with anomalous nucleotide sharing, were excluded from co-occurrence clustering. TCRdb provides this immuneACCESS table in a form limited to in-frame rearrangements. Some clones are lacking; in checked studies, under half of them reflect an unresolved V gene, and why the rest are absent is not known. That table is the source of V, J and clone size, and D and trimming were worked out from the DNA. This specimen's table enumerates tens of thousands of clones. Clones ranked in the top ten supply 7.5% to 9% of the sample.

The CDR1 and CDR2 encoded by the germline V gene are SNHLY and FYNNEI. CDR3 length: 16 amino acids, cysteine to phenylalanine. Only the CDR3 part of the read is kept: 48 bases, read in frame from the first base. Relative to germline, V is 5 bases shorter and J is 0 bases shorter, with 15 bases between their ends. Broad study findings and their caveats: A further reported finding was that TCR beta sequences accurately predicted the HLA-A and HLA-B alleles for most subjects in the first cohort. In this cohort, only TCR beta chains were sequenced, and detectable features were limited by the absence of alpha or paired-chain data. Some IMGT-functional V segments, including TRBV6-2 and TRBV6-3, could not be distinguished by the 87-base-pair reads and were therefore excluded. An association between a missense DCLRE1C variant and V-gene and J-gene trimming of TCR beta chains was found in a later genetic analysis and replicated in an independent cohort. Assigning TCR associations to individual alleles was difficult when HLA alleles, especially DR and DQ, strongly co-occurred. Seventeen rarely observed V segments, including chromosome 9 orphons, were excluded from the earlier analysis of approximately 500 of the donors because counts were too low. According to a later analysis, TCR association rates differed among HLA loci, with DRB1 alleles showing the most associated TCRs and HLA-C alleles showing the fewest. A later analysis found that HLA-associated TCR beta chains were more clonally expanded and had lower generation probabilities than equally common non-associated chains. A later genetic analysis reported fewer N-insertions in productive TCRs among donors in an Asian-associated ancestry cluster than the roughly 620-donor mean. Because HLA typing was unavailable for some donors at each locus, only the typed subset was used in association tests. Most TCR sequences were seen in very few donors, while some public TCRs were found in many individuals. Immune exposure information for the cohort was limited to CMV serostatus. At a false discovery rate of 0.05, a later analysis linked 15,000 to 20,000 TCR beta sequences to specific HLA alleles. An earlier analysis of approximately 540 of the donors showed that most TCR beta V segments appeared in productive rearrangements either about 87% or about 30% of the time, which broadly matched IMGT annotations. In vitro tests confirmed that a few of the cytomegalovirus-associated TCR beta chains recognize cytomegalovirus antigens. Cytomegalovirus status was reported to be diagnosed by the classifier with high specificity and sensitivity in both the original and validation cohorts. In a later analysis, several top co-occurrence clusters were reported to appear linked to parvovirus B19, influenza, CMV and Epstein-Barr virus. The study listed approximately 160 TCR beta chains as associated with cytomegalovirus. Presence/absence analyses assumed roughly uniform sequencing depth across donors, an assumption that may not hold. A later analysis found that most CMV-associated TCR beta chains appeared HLA-restricted, with HLA associations seemingly driven largely by CMV exposure. A group of highly shared sequence variants was considered likely to be a technical artifact of the sequencing pipeline. According to the authors, the approach could potentially be generalized to other disease states and immunological phenotypes. Linkage disequilibrium might explain the correlated functional status among segregating V segments, but an unknown experimental factor could not be ruled out.

The origin of this receptor is a male donor in good health and CMV-seronegative. The specimen sequenced was PBMCs. The chain couples TRBV2 to TRBJ2-3; TRBD2 is a weak D gene call, 7 bases matching. The DNA sequence reads TGTGCCAGCAGTCTGGGAGGGGGTTATAGCACAGATACGCAGTATTTT. Translation gives CASSLGGGYSTDTQYF.